What follows are 23 T cell receptor beta chains derived from one specimen sequenced in a study of blood T cell repertoires in COVID-19. Profiling relied on immunoSEQ multiplex PCR, and the TCRdb table lists in-frame clones only, not all of them. The sample has around 180,000 clones, 82% seen once; the top ten hold about 4.8%. Source material: peripheral blood. All receptors come from a woman in her thirties with acute or convalescent COVID-19.

The chain combines TRBV18 with TRBJ2-7, with TRBD2 as a possible D gene (6 bases). The CDR3 spans 11 residues. V was cut by 2 bases and J by 8 bases, with 7 bases left in between. CDR1 is KGHSH, CDR2 LQKENI, per germline. CDR3 in DNA: TGTGCCAGCTCACCAGGAGGGAAGCAGTACTTC. This translates into CASSPGGKQYF.

This clone was seen a handful of times. The gene calls are TRBV2 and TRBJ2-3; 8 nucleotides match TRBD1. The germline V gene encodes CDR1 SNHLY and CDR2 FYNNEI. The CDR3 contains 15 residues. The trim removed 6 bases at V and 2 bases at J, leaving 7 bases unmatched. CDR3 coding DNA: TGTGCCAGCAGGGATGGGACAGGAATCACAGATACGCAGTATTTT. As protein: CASRDGTGITDTQYF. Full variable domain (remainder filled in from reference TRBV2 and TRBJ2-3): EPEVTQTPSHQVTQMGQEVILRCVPISNHLYFYWYRQILGQKVEFLVSFYNNEISEKSEIFDDQFSVERPDGSNFTLKIRSTKLEDSAMYFCASRDGTGITDTQYFGPGTRLTVL.

The chain couples TRBV4-1 to TRBJ1-2; D uncertain. CDR1 and CDR2 from the germline V gene are MGHRA and YSYEKL. Trimming pared 1 base from V and 6 bases from J, leaving 12 bases between. The CDR3 extends over 14 amino acids. DNA for the CDR3: TGCGCCAGCAGCCAAGGCTCCCGCCCAGATGGCTACACCTTC. Protein: CASSQGSRPDGYTF.

The chain combines TRBV6-2 or TRBV6-3 with TRBJ1-5, with D possibly matching TRBD1 (6 bases). Trimming took 0 bases from V and 4 from J, leaving 16 bases between them. This CDR3 is built from 17 residues. The germline gives CDR1 MNHEY, CDR2 SVGEGT. CDR3 DNA sequence: TGTGCCAGCAGTTACTCGACCCCTAACAGGGAAAATCAGCCCCAGCATTTT. Translating gives CASSYSTPNRENQPQHF.

The CDR3 DNA reads TGCGCCAGCAGCCCAGCGACAGGGTTAGGCGAAAAACTGTTTTTT. Its translation: CASSPATGLGEKLFF. This chain connects TRBV4-1 to TRBJ1-4; TRBD1 matches 7 bases. The CDR3 consists of 15 residues. Germline V CDR1 and CDR2: MGHRA, YSYEKL. V dropped 4 bases and J dropped 8; count of bases not matched to a gene: 10.

Only a few counts were recorded for this clone. This chain uses TRBV6-2 or TRBV6-3 with TRBJ1-1, with 7 bases matching TRBD1. Germline V lookup: CDR1 MNHEY, CDR2 SVGEGT. V was clipped by 1 base and J by 7 bases; unmatched bases: 0. CDR3 length: 12 residues. In nucleotides, the CDR3 is TGTGCCAGCAGTTACTGGGACAGTGAAGCTTTCTTT. It specifies CASSYWDSEAFF.

V and J are TRBV2 and TRBJ2-1; 11 bases agree with TRBD2. After removal of 6 bases from V and 4 bases from J, the junction contained 5 bases not matched to a gene. Germline V gene sequence: CDR1 SNHLY, CDR2 FYNNEI. CDR3 length: 15 amino acids. The CDR3 DNA reads TGTGCCAGCAGAACCGGGACTAGCGGTTACAATGAGCAGTTCTTC. Translated, it gives CASRTGTSGYNEQFF. The full variable domain, completed using reference TRBV2 and TRBJ2-1, is EPEVTQTPSHQVTQMGQEVILRCVPISNHLYFYWYRQILGQKVEFLVSFYNNEISEKSEIFDDQFSVERPDGSNFTLKIRSTKLEDSAMYFCASRTGTSGYNEQFFGPGTRLTVL.

V usage is TRBV23-1 and J usage is TRBJ1-2, with 9 nucleotides matching TRBD1. TRBV23-1 is identified as an open reading frame with a role that is uncertain. The CDR3 consists of 14 residues. V trimming: 1 base; J trimming: 6 bases; junction bases outside the gene matches: 3. In DNA form, the CDR3 reads TGCGCCAGCAGTCAATTTAGGACAGGGGATGGCTACACCTTC. Its protein is CASSQFRTGDGYTF.

V gene TRBV9 combines with J gene TRBJ1-2, with D unresolved. Germline V CDR1 and CDR2: SGDLS, YYNGEE. The CDR3 extends over 14 amino acids. V dropped 3 bases and J dropped 2 bases, with 11 bases sitting between them. CDR3: CASSAQNGNYGYTF. The CDR3 coding sequence is TGTGCCAGCAGCGCCCAAAACGGGAACTATGGCTACACCTTC.

This clone was seen only a few times. This rearrangement joins TRBV29-1 to TRBJ2-2, with 10 bases that match TRBD1. V shed 6 bases and J 4 bases; nucleotides not matched to a gene: 11. CDR3 length: 16 amino acids. The germline V gene encodes CDR1 SQVTM and CDR2 ANQGSEA. The CDR3 protein is CSVNERTGGFTGELFF. CDR3 sequence (DNA): TGCAGCGTAAATGAGAGGACAGGGGGTTTCACCGGGGAGCTGTTTTTT.

V usage is TRBV5-8 and J usage is TRBJ2-5; 7 positions agree with TRBD1. Per the germline V gene, CDR1 is SGHTS and CDR2 is YDEGEE. Losses at the gene ends were 4 bases for V and 4 bases for J; bases not matched to a gene: 13. The CDR3 contains 16 residues. CDR3 in DNA: TGTGCCAGCAGCCCCCGACAGGGCGTGAGGGGAGAGACCCAGTACTTC. Protein product: CASSPRQGVRGETQYF.

V usage is TRBV28 and J usage is TRBJ2-5; D might be TRBD2 (5 bases). Trimming shortened V by 2 bases and J by 5 bases, and 12 bases separated the two germline ends. The CDR3 is 14 residues long. Germline V gives CDR1 MDHEN, CDR2 SYDVKM. As DNA, the CDR3 is TGTGCCAGCAGTTTAGCGAGGGTGAGGGAGACCCAGTACTTC. It codes for CASSLARVRETQYF.

The rearrangement links TRBV27 to TRBJ2-7; TRBD1 matches 8 bases. CDR3 length equals 15 residues. The J segment lost 3 bases and the V segment lost 8 bases, leaving 12 bases of the junction unmatched. CDR1 and CDR2 (germline): MNHEY, SMNVEV (reference sequence). The CDR3 sequence: CASREGPGGIYEQYF. As DNA, the CDR3 is TGTGCCAGCCGAGAGGGGCCAGGGGGCATCTACGAGCAGTACTTC.

The chain uses TRBV5-1 and TRBJ1-1; TRBD1 matches 8 bases. The CDR3 loop spans 14 amino acids. Germline CDR1 reads SGHRS; CDR2 reads YFSETQ. Trimming removed 4 bases from V and 0 bases from J; junction bases left unmatched: 2. CDR3: CASSRDRMNTEAFF. The CDR3 DNA reads as TGCGCCAGCAGCCGGGACAGGATGAACACTGAAGCTTTCTTT.

The V call is TRBV30, the J call TRBJ1-1; D possibly corresponds to TRBD1 (5 bases). V was pared by 7 bases and J by 1 base, with 10 bases between. The germline CDR1 and CDR2 sequences are GTSNPN and SVGIG (reference sequence). The CDR3 loop spans 12 amino acids. The CDR3 DNA reads TGTGCCTTTTCCAGGGAGAACACTGAAGCTTTCTTT. Amino acids: CAFSRENTEAFF. Full variable domain (remainder filled in from reference TRBV30 and TRBJ1-1): SQTIHQWPATLVQPVGSPLSLECTVEGTSNPNLYWYRQAAGRGLQLLFYSVGIGQISSEVPQNLSASRPQDRQFILSSKKLLLSDSGFYLCAFSRENTEAFFGQGTRLTVV.

This chain connects TRBV9 to TRBJ2-6, with a tentative D call TRBD2 (5 bases). CDR3 length: 15 amino acids. Germline assignment: CDR1 SGDLS and CDR2 YYNGEE. With 3 bases removed from V and 4 bases from J, the gap between germline ends came to 11 bases. The CDR3 nucleotides read TGTGCCAGCAGCGCTTTGAGGGAAGGGGCCAACGTCCTGACTTTC. It is translated as CASSALREGANVLTF.

The CDR3 is CASSRQHRESYGYTF. CDR3 nucleotide sequence: TGCGCCAGCAGCCGTCAGCACAGGGAAAGCTATGGCTACACCTTC. The chain employs TRBV4-3 and TRBJ1-2; possible D gene TRBD1, 6 bases. V was pared by 4 bases and J by 4 bases, with 16 bases between. Germline CDR1 LGHNA, CDR2 YSLEER. The CDR3 consists of 15 residues.

This chain uses TRBV10-3 with TRBJ1-3, with D unresolved. Germline assignment: CDR1 ENHRY and CDR2 SYGVKD. There are 11 residues in the CDR3. Trimming pared 5 bases from V and 6 bases from J, leaving 5 bases between. CDR3 in amino acids: CAISRSNTIYF. The CDR3 DNA is TGTGCCATCAGTCGTTCAAACACCATATATTTT.

This rearrangement joins TRBV6-2 or TRBV6-3 to TRBJ1-5, with 10 bases fitting TRBD1. CDR3 length equals 19 residues. V was clipped by 5 bases and J by 4 bases; unmatched bases: 17. Germline V gives CDR1 MNHEY, CDR2 SVGEGT. CDR3 protein: CASSKPRQGAWGANQPQHF. Here the CDR3 DNA reads TGTGCCAGCAGTAAACCCAGACAGGGGGCGTGGGGGGCTAATCAGCCCCAGCATTTT.

The V gene is TRBV21-1, the J gene TRBJ2-7; no check of the table's D call, TRBD2, against the DNA was made. TRBV21-1 is shown as a pseudogene. The CDR3 is 16 residues long. The CDR3 DNA follows: TGTGCCAGCTACGCATTCCGCGGGAGGGCCTTCTTCGAGCAGTACTTC. Its protein product is CASYAFRGRAFFEQYF.

The chain links TRBV7-9 to TRBJ2-7; a weak D match, TRBD2 (6 bases). Germline CDR1 reads SEHNR; CDR2 reads FQNEAQ (reference sequence). The V end was cut by 2 bases, the J end by 0 bases, with 11 bases between. The CDR3 covers 15 residues. Here the CDR3 reads CASSLQRASSYEQYF. As DNA, the CDR3 is TGTGCCAGCAGCTTACAGCGGGCCAGCTCCTACGAGCAGTACTTC.

The chain carries TRBV5-1 and TRBJ2-5; perhaps TRBD2 as D (5 bases). With 0 bases removed from V and 9 bases from J, the gap between germline ends came to 12 bases. Looked up from germline, CDR1 is SGHRS and CDR2 is YFSETQ. This CDR3 contains 13 residues. The CDR3 reads CASSLGPGVAQYF. In DNA form, the CDR3 reads TGCGCCAGCAGCTTGGGGCCCGGGGTTGCCCAGTACTTC.

The V gene is TRBV27, the J gene TRBJ1-1; D is unclear. The CDR3 has 14 amino acids. V was shortened by 5 bases and J by 1 base, with 11 bases between the two germline ends. Germline V CDR1 and CDR2: MNHEY, SMNVEV (reference sequence). This CDR3 is CASSPVKANTEAFF. The CDR3 DNA follows: TGTGCCAGCAGTCCCGTGAAAGCGAACACTGAAGCTTTCTTT.